Presented here are 20 T cell receptor beta chains from one specimen sequenced in a study of radiation and T cells in renal cell carcinoma. Time point given: baseline pretreatment blood. Regarding treatment: 15 Gy SBRT to primary tumor, nephrectomy 4 weeks later. Assay used: immunoSEQ multiplex PCR; TCRdb lists only in-frame clones, some missing. The sample has some 100,000 clones, 82% seen once. Sample: blood, taken from a patient whose treatment included radiotherapy and nephrectomy. The source is a man aged 55-75 years with renal cell carcinoma.

V and J are TRBV28 and TRBJ1-3; D is perhaps TRBD1 (5 bases). The CDR3 extends over 16 amino acids. V lost 7 bases and J 8 bases, leaving 24 bases between the germline ends. Per the germline V gene, CDR1 is MDHEN and CDR2 is SYDVKM. The CDR3 spells CASTRAGTRSVHTIYF. DNA of the CDR3: TGTGCCAGCACCCGGGCCGGGACCCGCTCGGTACACACCATATATTTT.

The CDR3 is CASSFVSAGQGSEKLFF. The CDR3 coding sequence is TGCGCCAGCAGCTTTGTGTCCGCGGGACAGGGTAGTGAAAAACTGTTTTTT. V usage is TRBV5-1 and J usage is TRBJ1-4; 9 positions match TRBD1. CDR3 size: 17 residues. The J segment lost 7 bases and the V segment lost 2 bases, leaving 12 bases of the junction unmatched. Germline V gene lookup returns CDR1 SGHRS and CDR2 YFSETQ.

The V call is TRBV6-6, the J call TRBJ2-7; 11 bases are shared with TRBD1. The CDR3 covers 16 residues. Germline CDR1 reads MNHNY; CDR2 reads SVGAGI (reference sequence). After removal of 4 bases from V and 5 bases from J, the junction contained 10 bases not matched to a gene. As DNA, the CDR3 is TGTGCCAGCAGTTCAGTGATTAGGACAGGGGGCAACGAGCAGTACTTC. Amino acid sequence: CASSSVIRTGGNEQYF.

The rearrangement joins TRBV6-6 to TRBJ2-3; D uncertain. Germline V lookup: CDR1 MNHNY, CDR2 SVGAGI (reference sequence). V was clipped by 5 bases and J by 4 bases, with 7 bases between them. The CDR3 runs to 12 residues. Written as DNA, the CDR3 is TGTGCCAGCAGTGGTGACTCAGATACGCAGTATTTT. Its protein is CASSGDSDTQYF.

CDR3 loop: CASSQGLMIGELFF. In DNA form, the CDR3 reads TGCGCCAGCAGCCAAGGACTGATGATCGGGGAGCTGTTTTTT. The gene calls are TRBV4-3 and TRBJ2-2; D uncertain. The CDR3 consists of 14 residues. Germline CDR1 and CDR2: LGHNA and YSLEER. V lost 1 base to trimming and J lost 7 bases, with 10 bases between them.

The chain joins TRBV2 to TRBJ2-1; D assignment may be TRBD1 or TRBD2 (5 bases each). This CDR3 contains 14 residues. Trimming removed 11 bases at V and 6 bases at J, with 20 bases between. Germline values: CDR1 SNHLY, CDR2 FYNNEI. The CDR3 DNA is TGTGCCTCCTCCGGACCCCGAGGGGCCAATGAGCAGTTCTTC. It yields the protein CASSGPRGANEQFF.

The chain carries TRBV6-1 and TRBJ1-2, with 7 bases identical to TRBD1. The CDR3 spans 13 residues. J lost 6 bases, V lost 10 bases, and 11 bases had no gene match. The germline gives CDR1 MNHNS, CDR2 SASEGT. The CDR3 region has the DNA TGTGCCAATGCGGAGGACAGGTGGGATGGCTACACCTTC. Residues: CANAEDRWDGYTF.

J is TRBJ1-1 and V is TRBV15; D is unclear. The CDR3 loop spans 15 amino acids. V lost 0 bases and J lost 3, with 11 bases in between. The V gene's germline CDR1 is LNHNV and CDR2 YYDKDF (reference sequence). CDR3 nucleotide sequence: TGTGCCACCAGCAGAGATGCCGGAGGGTACACTGAAGCTTTCTTT. It translates to CATSRDAGGYTEAFF.

The chain is built from TRBV19 and TRBJ2-4; D perhaps matches TRBD1 (6 bases). V lost 1 base and J lost 0, with 19 bases in between. CDR1 and CDR2 (germline): LNHDA, SQIVND (reference sequence). The CDR3 has 19 residues. The chain's CDR3 is CASSIGGPGARLAKNIQYF. The CDR3 coding sequence is TGTGCCAGTAGTATAGGGGGGCCAGGCGCTCGACTAGCCAAAAACATTCAGTACTTC.

V usage is TRBV4-3 and J usage is TRBJ1-1; 8 positions match TRBD1. CDR3 length equals 16 residues. Trimming cost V 1 base and J 4 bases; bases outside gene matches: 8. CDR1 is LGHNA, CDR2 YSLEER, per germline. The CDR3 nucleotides read TGCGCCAGCAGCCAAGGCCGCGGGCAGGGGGCCACTGAAGCTTTCTTT. It yields the protein CASSQGRGQGATEAFF.

This sequence joins TRBV6-1 and TRBJ1-2; D uncertain. This CDR3 has 15 residues. Germline V gene lookup returns CDR1 MNHNS and CDR2 SASEGT. Trimming took 4 bases from V and 0 from J, leaving 12 bases between them. In DNA form, the CDR3 reads TGTGCCAGCAGTGTATGGGAGCGTGCTAACTATGGCTACACCTTC. Translated, it gives CASSVWERANYGYTF.

The chain has TRBV7-6 and TRBJ2-7; a possible D gene is TRBD2 (7 bases). The germline V gene has CDR1 SGHVS and CDR2 FNYEAQ. Trimming cost V 3 bases and J 6 bases, with 12 bases left between them. CDR3 length: 13 amino acids. Here the CDR3 DNA reads TGTGCCAGCAGCTTTGGGGGGGGCGGCGAGCAGTACTTC. Its protein is CASSFGGGGEQYF.

This clone was observed at least ten times. The chain joins TRBV18 to TRBJ1-5, with D maybe TRBD1 (5 bases). The germline gives CDR1 KGHSH, CDR2 LQKENI. Deletions cut 3 bases from V and 6 bases from J, with 24 bases between. This CDR3 contains 18 residues. This chain's CDR3 is CASSPGVYDPGTVQPQHF. The CDR3 bases are TGTGCCAGCTCACCGGGGGTTTACGACCCCGGGACGGTTCAGCCCCAGCATTTT.

The V and J genes are TRBV19 and TRBJ2-1; D uncertain. V was trimmed by 4 bases and J by 9 bases, leaving 7 bases between them. The CDR3 length is 11 residues. The germline V gene has CDR1 LNHDA and CDR2 SQIVND (reference sequence). This CDR3 is CASSRGVEQFF. For the CDR3, the DNA is TGTGCCAGTAGTAGGGGTGTTGAGCAGTTCTTC.

The genes are TRBV7-7 and TRBJ2-5; tentative D call: TRBD1 (5 bases). V lost 5 bases to trimming and J lost 4 bases, with 11 bases between them. CDR1 and CDR2 (germline): SSHAT, FNYEAQ (reference sequence). This CDR3 has 13 residues. The CDR3: CASSRERGETQYF. The CDR3 DNA reads as TGTGCCAGCAGCCGCGAAAGGGGAGAGACCCAGTACTTC. Drawing the rest from reference TRBV7-7 and TRBJ2-5, the complete variable domain is GAGVSQSPRYKVTKRGQDVTLRCDPISSHATLYWYQQALGQGPEFLTYFNYEAQPDKSGLPSDRFSAERPEGSISTLTIQRTEQRDSAMYRCASSRERGETQYFGPGTRLLVL.

The rearrangement joins TRBV5-1 to TRBJ2-7, with TRBD1 matching 10 bases. Germline V gene sequence: CDR1 SGHRS, CDR2 YFSETQ. The CDR3 extends over 14 amino acids. Trimming cost V 4 bases and J 0 bases; bases outside gene matches: 1. The CDR3 sequence: CASSGTGASYEQYF. The DNA of the CDR3 is TGCGCCAGCAGCGGGACAGGGGCCTCCTACGAGCAGTACTTC.

The gene calls are TRBV4-1 and TRBJ2-7; weak D call: TRBD2 (5 bases). V lost 0 bases and J lost 3, with 9 bases in between. This CDR3 is built from 14 residues. Per germline, CDR1 MGHRA and CDR2 YSYEKL. CDR3 sequence reads: CASSQEGSVYEQYF. DNA for the CDR3: TGCGCCAGCAGCCAAGAAGGTAGCGTCTACGAGCAGTACTTC.

The genes are TRBV4-1 and TRBJ1-5; D remains ambiguous. Trimming removed 2 bases at V and 0 bases at J, with 8 bases between. This CDR3 spans 15 amino acids. Germline values: CDR1 MGHRA, CDR2 YSYEKL. CDR3 in amino acids: CASSQPPHSNQPQHF. CDR3 bases: TGCGCCAGCAGCCAACCACCACATAGCAATCAGCCCCAGCATTTT.

This clone was counted a single time. The chain is built from TRBV28 and TRBJ2-7, with D perhaps TRBD1 or TRBD2 (6 bases each). The V and J ends lost 2 bases and 7 bases respectively, with 15 bases between them. Germline CDR1 and CDR2: MDHEN and SYDVKM. The CDR3 sequence is 14 residues long. CDR3 residues: CASSLRTAGGEQYF. The CDR3 bases are TGTGCCAGCAGTTTAAGGACAGCTGGGGGGGAGCAGTACTTC.

The rearrangement links TRBV4-1 to TRBJ2-3; 9 bases line up with TRBD1. After removal of 2 bases from V and 3 bases from J, the junction contained 9 bases not matched to a gene. The germline V gene has CDR1 MGHRA and CDR2 YSYEKL. The CDR3 consists of 17 residues. The CDR3 here is CASSQIGTGLRTDTQYF. In DNA form, the CDR3 reads TGCGCCAGCAGCCAAATCGGGACAGGGCTGCGGACAGATACGCAGTATTTT.